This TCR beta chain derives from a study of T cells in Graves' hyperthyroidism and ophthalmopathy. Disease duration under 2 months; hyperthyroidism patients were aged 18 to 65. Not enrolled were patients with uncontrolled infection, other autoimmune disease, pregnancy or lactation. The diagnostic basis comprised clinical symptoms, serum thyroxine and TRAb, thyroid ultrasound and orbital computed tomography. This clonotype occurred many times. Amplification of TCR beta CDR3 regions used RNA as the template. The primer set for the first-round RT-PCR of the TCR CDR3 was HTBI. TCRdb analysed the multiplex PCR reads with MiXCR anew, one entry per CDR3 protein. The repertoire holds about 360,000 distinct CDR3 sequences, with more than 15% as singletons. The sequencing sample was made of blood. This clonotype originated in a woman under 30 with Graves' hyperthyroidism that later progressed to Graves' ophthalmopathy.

CDR3 amino acids: CASSFQANPYNEQFF. The CDR3 DNA reads as TGTGCCAGCAGCTTTCAAGCGAACCCCTACAATGAGCAGTTCTTC. The rearrangement links TRBV11-2 to TRBJ2-1, with unresolved D. V lost 3 bases and J 2 bases, leaving 11 bases between the germline ends. This CDR3 region has 15 residues. Germline values: CDR1 SGHAT, CDR2 FQNNGV.